This record looks at one T cell receptor beta chain sequence and its context. Its antigen is still unknown. The TCR beta profiling, which covered VDJ combination and CDR3 sequence, was carried out using genomic DNA as the template. TCRdb fed the reads into MiXCR, producing one record per CDR3 protein. The table records about 140,000 distinct CDR3 sequences, around two fifths of them present only once. The germline gives CDR1 SNHLY, CDR2 FYNNEI. There are 12 residues in the CDR3. V shed 7 bases and J shed 8 bases, with 13 bases lying between them. The record originates from a study of CD8+CD57+ T cells in acquired aplastic anemia. Study information: Yields of DNA that came from sorted CD4+ and CD8+ cells averaged about 2.9 ug.

Findings of the study overall: Twenty-nine shared CD8+ CDR3s appeared highly expressed within patients' immunodominant clones.

The sequence derives from a human donor in good health, serving as a control. Material: sorted CD4+, CD8+, or CD8+CD57+ T cells (not recorded which) from PBMCs. This chain joins TRBV2 and TRBJ2-3; perhaps D is TRBD1 or TRBD2 (7 bases each). CDR3 region: CASKREGATQYF. The CDR3 DNA reads TGTGCCAGCAAAAGGGAGGGGGCTACGCAGTATTTT.